The 16 T cell receptor beta chains below were found in one sample sequenced in a study of blood T cell repertoires in COVID-19. Sequenced by immunoSEQ multiplex PCR; TCRdb stores in-frame clones only, minus some. The sample has almost 350,000 clones; approximately 89% are singletons. The sample consisted of peripheral blood. These receptors were obtained from a woman aged 55-69 years with COVID-19, enrolled during active disease.

The chain uses TRBV29-1 and TRBJ1-3, with 7 bases fitting TRBD1. The junction had 7 bases not matched to a gene; V was cut back by 5 bases and J by 0 bases. Germline-derived CDR1 and CDR2 are SQVTM and ANQGSEA. The CDR3 consists of 15 residues. The CDR3 here is CSVRTGSLSGNTIYF. CDR3 nucleotide sequence: TGCAGCGTTAGGACAGGATCCCTCTCTGGAAACACCATATATTTT.

The chain links TRBV4-1 to TRBJ1-1, with D possibly matching TRBD1 (5 bases). Trimming took 0 bases from V and 2 from J, leaving 13 bases between them. The CDR3 has 16 amino acids. The germline gives CDR1 MGHRA, CDR2 YSYEKL. The CDR3: CASSQDGGTLNTEAFF. Written as DNA, the CDR3 is TGCGCCAGCAGCCAAGATGGGGGGACCCTTAACACTGAAGCTTTCTTT.

CDR3 bases: TGCGCCAGCAGCTTGACCGGTCGGGGGGGAAACATTCAGTACTTC. Amino acids: CASSLTGRGGNIQYF. The J gene is TRBJ2-4, the V gene TRBV5-1; 8 nucleotides match TRBD2. The J segment lost 6 bases and the V segment lost 1 base, leaving 6 bases of the junction unmatched. The CDR3 is 15 amino acids. Germline CDR1 reads SGHRS; CDR2 reads YFSETQ.

The rearrangement links TRBV6-6 to TRBJ1-5, with a possible D match to TRBD1 (5 bases). V was trimmed by 5 bases and J by 4 bases, leaving 21 bases between them. Germline V gene sequence: CDR1 MNHNY, CDR2 SVGAGI (reference sequence). The CDR3 has 17 residues. The DNA for the CDR3 is TGTGCCAGCAGTCCCAGACTCTACTACGGGGGAAATCAGCCCCAGCATTTT. Translation gives CASSPRLYYGGNQPQHF.

V is TRBV14 and J is TRBJ1-1, with no clear D. The germline V gene encodes CDR1 SGHDN and CDR2 FVKESK. The V and J ends lost 4 bases and 0 bases respectively, with 15 bases between them. CDR3 size: 16 residues. The CDR3 is CASSRHLGEVNTEAFF. The CDR3 DNA is TGTGCCAGCAGCCGCCATCTGGGTGAGGTGAACACTGAAGCTTTCTTT.

The chain couples TRBV4-1 to TRBJ2-1; 10 nucleotides agree with TRBD2. The J segment lost 0 bases and the V segment lost 1 base, leaving 6 bases of the junction unmatched. The CDR3 has 18 amino acids. Germline V CDR1 and CDR2: MGHRA, YSYEKL. CDR3 loop: CASSQARSGGSSYNEQFF. The CDR3 DNA is TGCGCCAGCAGCCAAGCCCGTAGCGGGGGGAGCTCCTACAATGAGCAGTTCTTC.

This clone appeared once. The chain is built from TRBV28 and TRBJ2-1; TRBD2 agrees at 10 bases. V shed 6 bases and J 6 bases; nucleotides not matched to a gene: 8. Germline V gene data show CDR1 as MDHEN and CDR2 as SYDVKM. This CDR3 comprises 15 residues. CDR3 coding DNA: TGTGCCAGCAGCTCCAGCGGGGGGGCTTCCAATGAGCAGTTCTTC. This codes for CASSSSGGASNEQFF.

The rearrangement uses TRBV27 and TRBJ2-1; 10 nucleotides line up with TRBD2. J gave up 9 bases and V 5 bases, and 22 bases lay outside the gene matches. Per the germline V gene, CDR1 is MNHEY and CDR2 is SMNVEV (reference sequence). The CDR3 totals 19 residues. CDR3 in amino acids: CASSPPGAGGHWGLFEQFF. Here the CDR3 DNA reads TGTGCCAGCAGTCCGCCGGGAGCGGGGGGGCATTGGGGCCTTTTTGAGCAGTTCTTC.

This clone was seen only a few times. The chain links TRBV7-2 to TRBJ2-5; 15 bases fit TRBD2. Losses at the gene ends were 7 bases for V and 9 bases for J; bases not matched to a gene: 12. Germline V gives CDR1 SGHTA, CDR2 FQGNSA. The CDR3 covers 16 residues. The DNA for the CDR3 is TGTGCCAGCAACATGGGACTAGCGGGGGGTAGGGAGCCCCAGTACTTC. It encodes CASNMGLAGGREPQYF.

The chain uses TRBV12-5 and TRBJ2-3; 13 bases fit TRBD2. The germline V gene has CDR1 LGHNT and CDR2 FRNRAP. The length of the CDR3 is 18 residues. The V gene end was trimmed by 1 base and the J gene end by 5 bases; junction bases not matched to a gene: 9. CDR3 sequence (DNA): TGTGCTAGTGGTTTGGCCACAACTAGCGGGGGGGCGGGAGATACGCAGTATTTT. Its translation is CASGLATTSGGAGDTQYF.

J is TRBJ1-1 and V is TRBV19; TRBD1 is a possible D gene (6 bases). Germline CDR1 reads LNHDA; CDR2 reads SQIVND (reference sequence). Trimming pared 5 bases from V and 4 bases from J, leaving 17 bases between. This CDR3 is built from 15 residues. The CDR3 here is CASSPAEAGATEAFF. The CDR3 bases are TGTGCCAGTAGTCCCGCGGAGGCAGGGGCCACTGAAGCTTTCTTT.

The genes are TRBV5-5 and TRBJ1-2; 7 bases match TRBD1. Per the germline V gene, CDR1 is SGHKS and CDR2 is YYEKEE (reference sequence). With 10 bases clipped from V and 4 bases from J, the junction kept 7 bases outside the gene matches. The CDR3 has 12 amino acids. The CDR3 reads CALYRGSYGYTF. The DNA of the CDR3 is TGTGCCCTTTACAGGGGAAGCTATGGCTACACCTTC.

V is TRBV19 and J is TRBJ2-5, with D possibly TRBD2 on 5 matching bases. Trimming took off 4 bases at V and 0 bases at J, with 6 bases between the two ends. Germline V gene sequence: CDR1 LNHDA, CDR2 SQIVND (reference sequence). This CDR3 comprises 13 residues. The CDR3 here is CASSRLNQETQYF. The CDR3 region has the DNA TGTGCCAGTAGTAGACTAAACCAAGAGACCCAGTACTTC.

CDR3 coding DNA: TGTGCCAGCAGTTCTATCCGGGTTCCAGATACGCAGTATTTT. This codes for CASSSIRVPDTQYF. The chain recombines TRBV28 with TRBJ2-3; D gene unclear. Germline lookup yields CDR1 MDHEN and CDR2 SYDVKM. V lost 4 bases and J 4 bases, leaving 12 bases between the germline ends. The CDR3 is made up of 14 amino acids.

The chain is built from TRBV3-1 (or the pseudogene TRBV3-2) and TRBJ1-2; 9 nucleotides align to TRBD1. This CDR3 region has 14 residues. J lost 6 bases, V lost 2 bases, and 4 bases had no gene match. CDR1 LGHDT and CDR2 YNNKEL come from the germline V gene (reference sequence). CDR3 nucleotide sequence: TGTGCCAGCAGCCAATGGACAGGGGAGAATGGCTACACCTTC. Amino acids: CASSQWTGENGYTF.

The chain uses TRBV5-4 and TRBJ2-1; 8 nucleotides line up with TRBD2. CDR1 and CDR2 (germline): SGHNT, YYREEE (reference sequence). V was clipped by 2 bases and J by 4 bases; unmatched bases: 2. CDR3 length equals 14 residues. CDR3 DNA: TGTGCCAGCAGCTTAGCGGGGGTATACAATGAGCAGTTCTTC. This encodes CASSLAGVYNEQFF.